This T cell receptor (beta chain) derives from a study of T cell repertoires in cytomegalovirus infection. Overall study findings and caveats: Predominance within the ex vivo response was attributable to HLA-C-restricted CMV-specific TCR beta clonotypes.

This clonotype came up a few times. The antigen is undetermined. The length of the CDR3 is 16 residues. Deletions cut 5 bases from V and 0 bases from J, with 17 bases between. Germline values: CDR1 SGHAT, CDR2 FQNNGV. Using its own MiXCR run on the reads, TCRdb lists one record per CDR3 protein. The sample records about 160,000 distinct CDR3 sequences, roughly 15% being singletons. Sequenced: CD8+ T cells from PBMCs. This chain uses TRBV11-2 with TRBJ2-7, with D maybe TRBD2 (6 bases). The TCR sequence derives from a human donor in good health (CMV status not recorded). Some clones in this sample may be carry-over from other donors' samples. CDR3 region: CASSPPRGYPSYEQYF. CDR3 nucleotides: TGTGCCAGCAGCCCGCCTCGGGGGTATCCCTCCTACGAGCAGTACTTC.